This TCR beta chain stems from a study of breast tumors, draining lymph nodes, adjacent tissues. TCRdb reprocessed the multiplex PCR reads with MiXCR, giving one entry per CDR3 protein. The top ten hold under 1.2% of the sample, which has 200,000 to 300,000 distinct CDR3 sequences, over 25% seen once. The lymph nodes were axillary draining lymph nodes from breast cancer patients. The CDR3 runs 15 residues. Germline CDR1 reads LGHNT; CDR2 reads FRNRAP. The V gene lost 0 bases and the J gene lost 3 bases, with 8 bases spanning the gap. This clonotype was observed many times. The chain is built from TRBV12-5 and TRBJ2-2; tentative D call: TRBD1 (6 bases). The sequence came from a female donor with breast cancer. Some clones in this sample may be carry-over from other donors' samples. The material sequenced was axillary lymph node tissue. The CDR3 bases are TGTGCTAGTGGTTTGGTACAGGGATACACCGGGGAGCTGTTTTTT. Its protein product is CASGLVQGYTGELFF.